This T cell receptor (beta chain) was captured in a study of CD8 T cells in ankylosing spondylitis. Study observations and caveats: According to the report, clones linked to the disease were significantly enriched in matched synovial fluid samples taken from ankylosing spondylitis patients.

MiXCR, applied by TCRdb to the 5' RACE reads, yields one record per CDR3 protein. The sample records about 320,000 distinct CDR3 sequences, approximately 10% being singletons. Many counts were recorded for this clonotype. Its antigen is not known. The sample was blood, either unsorted or a sorted T cell fraction (not recorded which). The receptor comes from a female donor with ankylosing spondylitis or in good health (not recorded which).

CDR3 bases: TGTGCCAGCAGCTTGTACGGCGGGATTGACTACAATGAGCAGTTCTTC. Translated, it gives CASSLYGGIDYNEQFF. The rearrangement links TRBV7-9 to TRBJ2-1, with D perhaps matching TRBD2 (6 bases). The germline V gene has CDR1 SEHNR and CDR2 FQNEAQ (reference sequence). The CDR3 spans 16 residues. Trimming took 3 bases from V and 3 from J, leaving 15 bases between them.